These T cell receptor beta chains were read from a single sample in a study of response to subunit inactivated influenza vaccine. A single record per CDR3 protein comes from TCRdb applying MiXCR to the RT-PCR reads. The repertoire consists of 500,000 to 550,000 distinct CDR3 sequences, with under 9% occurring once and the leading ten covering roughly 13%. This sample comprised PBMCs from blood, obtained 23 months after vaccination. The receptors here all came from a man aged 50 to 75 who received an inactivated influenza vaccine. The CDR3 runs from the conserved cysteine through the conserved F or W. The D gene is left open where the match is weak. Clone size is shown for a subset of rows, as once, few, many or a class of expanded clone.

d_gene	v_gene	j_gene	abundance	CDR3aa	CDR3nt
TRBD1	TRBV20-1	TRBJ2-3	-	CSALTGGADTQYF	TGCAGTGCTTTGACAGGGGGAGCAGATACGCAGTATTTT
-	TRBV29-1	TRBJ2-1	-	CSVGDPRSEQFF	TGCAGCGTTGGAGACCCGAGGAGTGAGCAGTTCTTC
-	TRBV5-8	TRBJ1-4	-	CASSLGRSGNEKLFF	TGTGCCAGCAGCTTGGGCAGAAGCGGGAATGAAAAACTGTTTTTT
TRBD1	TRBV29-1	TRBJ2-4	many	CSVENRGLNIQYF	TGCAGCGTTGAGAACAGGGGGCTTAACATTCAGTACTTC
TRBD1	TRBV5-1	TRBJ2-7	many	CASSVDRGASYEQYF	TGCGCCAGCAGCGTGGACAGGGGGGCATCTTACGAGCAGTACTTC
-	TRBV7-2	TRBJ2-2	-	CASRRLGTTGELFF	TGTGCCAGCAGACGATTAGGGACCACCGGGGAGCTGTTTTTT
-	TRBV9	TRBJ2-1	many	CASPRNRVSYNEQFF	TGTGCCAGCCCTCGAAACAGGGTCTCCTACAATGAGCAGTTCTTC
TRBD2	TRBV4-1	TRBJ2-1	-	CASSLGLAGGREQFF	TGCGCCAGCAGCCTGGGACTAGCGGGGGGTAGGGAGCAGTTCTTC
-	TRBV29-1	TRBJ2-1	many	CSVDSRGSYNEQFF	TGCAGCGTTGACTCTCGGGGATCCTACAATGAGCAGTTCTTC
TRBD1	TRBV5-1	TRBJ2-7	few	CASNSGQGAYEQYF	TGCGCCAGCAACTCGGGACAGGGGGCATACGAGCAGTACTTC
TRBD1	TRBV7-9	TRBJ2-4	-	CASSSLGDRGAKNIQYF	TGTGCCAGCAGCTCCCTGGGGGACAGGGGGGCCAAAAACATTCAGTACTTC
TRBD2	TRBV4-3	TRBJ2-2	-	CASSQGAGSSTGELFF	TGCGCCAGCAGCCAAGGAGCGGGAAGTAGCACCGGGGAGCTGTTTTTT
TRBD1	TRBV12-3/TRBV12-4	TRBJ2-3	few	CASSHGTGADTQYF	TGTGCCAGTTCGCACGGGACAGGGGCAGATACGCAGTATTTT
-	TRBV5-1	TRBJ2-7	-	CASSFMVRSRDPYEQYF	TGCGCCAGCAGCTTTATGGTGAGGAGTCGGGACCCCTACGAGCAGTACTTC
TRBD2	TRBV11-3	TRBJ2-1	many	CASSTQAGGSYNEQFF	TGTGCCAGCAGCACCCAAGCGGGAGGCTCCTACAATGAGCAGTTCTTC
-	TRBV4-3	TRBJ1-2	-	CASSQDRGGGSYGYTF	TGCGCCAGCAGCCAAGATCGAGGGGGTGGGAGCTATGGCTACACCTTC
-	TRBV10-3	TRBJ2-7	few	CAISGSTETYEQYF	TGTGCCATCAGTGGGAGCACGGAAACCTACGAGCAGTACTTC
TRBD1	TRBV5-1	TRBJ1-5	many	CASSRTLDRGRLGQPQHF	TGCGCCAGCAGCAGAACCCTTGACAGGGGAAGGCTCGGTCAGCCCCAGCATTTT
TRBD1	TRBV7-9	TRBJ2-1	many	CASSRWDRGVGFF	TGTGCCAGCAGCCGATGGGACAGGGGGGTTGGGTTCTTC
-	TRBV12-3/TRBV12-4	TRBJ2-6	-	CASSPEISGANVLTF	TGTGCCAGCAGTCCGGAAATCTCTGGGGCCAACGTCCTGACTTTC
TRBD1	TRBV4-3	TRBJ2-4	many	CASSQGRGNIQYF	TGCGCCAGCAGCCAAGGCAGGGGGAACATTCAGTACTTC
TRBD1	TRBV4-3	TRBJ2-1	few	CASSPPNRGSEQFF	TGCGCCAGCAGCCCACCCAACAGGGGGAGTGAGCAGTTCTTC
TRBD2	TRBV7-9	TRBJ2-3	few	CATLRGGTDTQYF	TGTGCCACCCTCCGGGGGGGCACAGATACGCAGTATTTT
-	TRBV2	TRBJ2-2	few	CASSTKKNGELFF	TGTGCCAGCAGTACTAAGAAGAACGGGGAGCTGTTTTTT
TRBD2	TRBV4-3	TRBJ2-1	-	CASSQIGREAQYEQFF	TGCGCCAGCAGCCAAATTGGGCGGGAGGCTCAGTATGAGCAGTTCTTC
TRBD2	TRBV10-3	TRBJ2-3	few	CAILLDSSGPTDTQYF	TGTGCCATTTTACTCGACAGTAGCGGGCCCACAGATACGCAGTATTTT
TRBD1	TRBV7-8	TRBJ2-3	many	CASSLTGARTDTQYF	TGTGCCAGCAGCTTAACAGGGGCGCGCACAGATACGCAGTATTTT
-	TRBV15	TRBJ1-1	-	CATSGTWGVTTEAFF	TGTGCCACCAGCGGAACGTGGGGGGTGACCACTGAAGCTTTCTTT
TRBD2	TRBV28	TRBJ2-3	-	CASSPTSGGVTDTQYF	TGTGCCAGCAGTCCTACTAGCGGGGGGGTCACAGATACGCAGTATTTT
TRBD1	TRBV7-9	TRBJ2-5	few	CASSLGRQGGETQYF	TGTGCCAGCAGCTTAGGAAGACAGGGCGGGGAGACCCAGTACTTC
-	TRBV29-1	TRBJ1-2	many	CSVRAGYGYTF	TGCAGCGTTCGGGCGGGCTATGGCTACACCTTC
-	TRBV20-1	TRBJ2-3	many	CSASSLQGRVADTQYF	TGCAGTGCTAGCTCCCTGCAGGGTAGGGTTGCGGATACGCAGTATTTT
TRBD1	TRBV7-2	TRBJ2-1	many	CASSRDRGSYNEQFF	TGTGCCAGCAGCCGTGACAGGGGGTCCTACAATGAGCAGTTCTTC
-	TRBV7-9	TRBJ1-3	-	CASSLANRSGYTIYF	TGTGCCAGCAGCTTAGCGAACAGGTCGGGATACACCATATATTTT
-	TRBV4-1	TRBJ2-5	-	CASSQDSRSEETQYF	TGCGCCAGCAGCCAAGATTCCAGGAGTGAAGAGACCCAGTACTTC
-	TRBV27	TRBJ2-7	few	CASSQPGLGGYEQYF	TGTGCCAGCAGTCAACCGGGACTGGGGGGCTACGAGCAGTACTTC
TRBD1	TRBV20-1	TRBJ1-5	-	CSAGPGGNGYQPQHF	TGCAGTGCTGGGCCAGGGGGCAATGGTTATCAGCCCCAGCATTTT
TRBD2	TRBV4-1	TRBJ2-7	few	CASSQTTSGGFYEQYF	TGCGCCAGCAGCCAGACGACTAGCGGGGGGTTCTACGAGCAGTACTTC
TRBD1	TRBV11-2	TRBJ2-2	-	CASSPPRTGVTGELFF	TGTGCCAGCAGCCCTCCCCGGACAGGGGTGACCGGGGAGCTGTTTTTT
-	TRBV24-1	TRBJ2-1	-	CATSDLWGSSYNEQFF	TGTGCCACCAGTGATTTGTGGGGCAGCTCCTACAATGAGCAGTTCTTC
-	TRBV12-3/TRBV12-4	TRBJ2-1	-	CASTHSGNSYNEQFF	TGTGCCAGCACCCATTCGGGTAACTCCTACAATGAGCAGTTCTTC
TRBD1	TRBV9	TRBJ2-3	-	CASSPTTGGRTDTQYF	TGTGCCAGCAGCCCAACGACAGGGGGCCGGACAGATACGCAGTATTTT
-	TRBV7-2	TRBJ2-7	many	CASSSGERYEQYF	TGTGCCAGCAGCTCCGGGGAACGCTACGAGCAGTACTTC
-	TRBV9	TRBJ2-1	-	CASSVGKSSYNEQFF	TGTGCCAGCAGCGTGGGTAAGAGCTCCTACAATGAGCAGTTCTTC
-	TRBV3-1	TRBJ2-4	many	CASRAPSSDIQYF	TGTGCCAGCAGAGCCCCGTCTAGCGACATTCAGTACTTC
-	TRBV14	TRBJ2-1	-	CASSQAGIGSYNEQFF	TGTGCCAGCAGCCAAGCAGGGATAGGATCCTACAATGAGCAGTTCTTC
-	TRBV2	TRBJ2-2	-	CASRAESQGGGELFF	TGTGCCAGCAGGGCTGAATCGCAGGGGGGCGGGGAGCTGTTTTTT
TRBD2	TRBV7-2	TRBJ2-7	-	CASRATSGMSYEQYF	TGTGCCAGCAGGGCCACTAGCGGGATGTCCTACGAGCAGTACTTC
-	TRBV5-1	TRBJ2-1	many	CASSLAGVHNEQFF	TGCGCCAGCAGCTTGGCCGGGGTCCACAATGAGCAGTTCTTC
-	TRBV7-6	TRBJ2-5	many	CASSFGLRETQYF	TGTGCCAGCAGCTTCGGCTTACGGGAGACCCAGTACTTC
TRBD1	TRBV7-9	TRBJ2-7	few	CASSGTGTISLPDEQYF	TGTGCCAGCAGCGGGACAGGCACGATCTCCTTGCCCGACGAGCAGTACTTC
TRBD1	TRBV5-1	TRBJ2-7	many	CASSLAGTGAYEQYF	TGCGCCAGCAGCTTGGCGGGGACAGGGGCCTACGAGCAGTACTTC
-	TRBV15	TRBJ2-3	-	CATSRDRASYTQYF	TGTGCCACCAGCAGAGATCGGGCAAGCTATACGCAGTATTTT